This T cell receptor beta chain was identified in a study of early T cells in non-severe SARS-CoV-2 infection. Looking at the study overall: Unpaired chains resulted from sequencing bulk RNA of unsorted whole blood. Regarding the study as a whole: There was a bias toward anti-spike CD8 responses in VDJdb matching, which missed private and CD4 specificities.

This clonotype was seen ten or more times. Its cognate antigen is unknown. The CDR3 consists of 14 residues. Germline V gives CDR1 MNHNS, CDR2 SASEGT. The V gene lost 6 bases and the J gene lost 1 base, with 10 bases spanning the gap. The library protocol tagged individual cDNA molecules with unique molecular identifiers. From the 5' RACE reads, TCRdb called clonotypes with MiXCR, one entry per CDR3 protein. The sample lists roughly 36,000 distinct CDR3 sequences, 4.5% to 7% seen once, with 10% to 15% in the top ten. Material: whole blood. The clonotype was recovered from an adult who was a healthcare worker with PCR-confirmed SARS-CoV-2 infection or an uninfected control (not recorded which). The rearrangement uses TRBV6-1 and TRBJ1-5; D call uncertain. The CDR3 is CASSPGDSNQPQHF. The CDR3 coding sequence is TGTGCCAGCAGCCCCGGAGACAGCAATCAGCCCCAGCATTTT.